This T cell receptor (beta chain) was identified in a study of Ad26.COV2.S vaccination and SARS-CoV-2 variants (dated by TCRdb to the early 2020s). General notes on the study: Vaccine-arm donors came from COV1001, a multicentre, randomized, double-blind, placebo-controlled phase I-IIa trial of Ad26.COV2.S in healthy adults. Dosing of Ad26.COV2.S was intramuscular, at either 5x10^10 or 1x10^11 viral particles, delivered as one shot or as two shots spaced 56 days apart. TCRbeta repertoire sequencing was used to assess the specificity and breadth of SARS-CoV-2-reactive T cell receptors after Ad26.COV2.S vaccination. A total of approximately 30 samples were included in the TCR-sequenced set, comprising about 20 Ad26.COV2.S vaccine recipients, 5 placebo recipients and 8 SARS-CoV-2 convalescent individuals. Trial participants were randomized into five groups of five, in which low-dose or high-dose Ad26.COV2.S was given once or twice, or placebo was given on both occasions. Throughout the experiments and outcome assessment, investigators stayed blinded to trial group allocation.

Per the germline V gene, WSHSY is the CDR1 and SAAADI is the CDR2. The CDR3 runs 14 residues from the cysteine to the phenylalanine. CDR3 DNA only is kept here, 42 bases in frame from base 1. Cut back by 3 bases and 10 bases, the V and J ends lie 19 bases apart. Paper-wide results and their limitations: Higher spike-specific TCR breadth was observed in Ad26.COV2.S recipients than in placebo recipients (P = 0.0014). Vaccine and placebo recipients had comparable non-spike TCR breadth, which fits with the vaccine containing only spike. The authors noted that total T cell responses may have been underestimated by the TCR breadth and depth analyses. Comparing responses between vaccine doses or regimens was not something the study was powered to do. After vaccination, spike-specific CD8+ and CD4+ T cell responses were reported to show substantial breadth.

Comments on this clone: The antigen it binds to is not known. Base qualities are not recorded, but no much larger clone differs from it by a single base.

The immunoSEQ Assay was the method used to sequence TCRbeta CDR3 regions. After extraction, genomic DNA underwent amplification by bias-controlled multiplex PCR, followed by high-throughput sequencing. On the authors' methods: To quantify the absolute abundance of each unique TCRbeta CDR3 region, sequences were collapsed and filtered. T cell fraction was estimated by normalization of TCRbeta template counts to usable DNA, with usable DNA being measured through amplification of reference genes present in all nucleated cells. Repertoire TCRs were annotated as SARS-CoV-2-specific when V gene, CDR3 amino acid sequence and J gene were exactly matched to a known reactive TCR set. The reference SARS-CoV-2 TCR set came from MIRA and was filtered for enrichment in COVID-19-positive ImmuneCODE repertoires, removing public or cross-reactive TCRs. Based on the MIRA antigens, annotated TCRs were further analysed at the level of specific ORF or position within ORF. Depth was the summed frequency of annotated unique rearrangements, while breadth was defined as annotated unique rearrangements over total unique productive rearrangements. TCR breadth was compared between groups using two-sided Wilcoxon rank-sum tests. TCRdb limited this immuneACCESS table to in-frame rearrangements with V and J called. A share of clones is missing; checked studies link under half to unresolved V genes, and the rest is unexplained. Clone size and V and J calls were adopted from that table, with D and trimming inferred from the DNA. The sample records roughly 500,000 clones, 70% to 90% of which are singletons. The top ten constitute 9.5% to 15% of the sample.

The treatment or condition label for this specimen denotes: roughly 20 received Ad26.COV2.S at low or high dose, single or two shots; five or six received placebo; per-sample allocation not given. For vaccine and placebo recipients, the sequenced repertoires came from samples collected on day 63 after the first injection. Between 29 July and 7 August 2020, Cohort 1b enrolled 25 adults aged 18-55 years at one site in Boston, USA. Ad26.COV2.S consisted of a replication-incompetent adenovirus type 26 vector by which a prefusion-stabilized SARS-CoV-2 spike protein from the original Wuhan strain was expressed.

The sequenced sample was peripheral blood, obtained in a trial of Ad26.COV2.S vaccine versus placebo. This receptor was taken from a person aged 18 to 65 who received the Ad26.COV2.S COVID-19 vaccine or a placebo. Recombination linked TRBV10-2 to TRBJ2-7; the D gene is possibly TRBD1, with 5 bases matching. The CDR3 in this case is CASSELRVGHVQYF. The DNA sequence reads TGCGCCAGCAGTGAATTGAGAGTGGGGCATGTCCAGTACTTC.